Here is one T cell receptor (beta chain) with its context. CDR1 and CDR2 (germline): SGHRS, YFSETQ. The V segment lost 6 bases and the J segment 5 bases; nucleotides outside the gene matches: 9. The CDR3 length is 15 residues. The table came from immunoSEQ multiplex PCR; TCRdb's copy has only in-frame clones and leaves some out. Here the sample spans roughly 150,000 clones, 88% being singletons. The sample belongs to a study of blood T cell repertoires in COVID-19. V gene TRBV5-1 combines with J gene TRBJ2-5; 11 nucleotides agree with TRBD1. The sequenced sample consisted of peripheral blood. The clonotype was recovered from a man aged 50 to 60 who had recovered from COVID-19. The DNA for the CDR3 is TGCGCCAGCATCCAAGGGACAGGGGGAATGGAGACCCAGTACTTC. Protein sequence: CASIQGTGGMETQYF.